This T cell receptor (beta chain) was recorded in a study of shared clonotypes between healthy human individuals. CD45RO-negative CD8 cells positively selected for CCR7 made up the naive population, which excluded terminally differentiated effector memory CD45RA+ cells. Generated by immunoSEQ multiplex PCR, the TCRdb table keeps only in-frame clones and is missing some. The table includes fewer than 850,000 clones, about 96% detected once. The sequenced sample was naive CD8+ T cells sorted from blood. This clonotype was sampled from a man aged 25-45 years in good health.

CDR3 region: CASSYLAGTNEQFF. CDR3 sequence (DNA): TGTGCCAGCAGTTACCTAGCGGGGACCAATGAGCAGTTCTTC. The chain has TRBV6-5 and TRBJ2-1; 9 positions match TRBD2. There are 14 residues in the CDR3. The germline V gene has CDR1 MNHEY and CDR2 SVGAGI. J was trimmed by 6 bases and V by 2 bases; bases with no gene match: 2.